This TCR beta chain was sequenced during a study of T cell responses to AZD1222 COVID-19 vaccine. Study in general: Whether given at about 4 or about 12 weeks, second doses were pooled.

Only in-frame clones appear in the TCRdb table, and some are missing; sequencing was by immunoSEQ multiplex PCR. This sample carries 150,000 or so clones, roughly 90% of them seen once, and the ten largest clones take 2.5% to 3%. The CDR3 has 15 residues. Trimming at V came to 5 bases and at J to 6 bases, leaving 11 bases not matched to a gene. CDR1 is SGHRS and CDR2 is YFSETQ in the germline V gene. General study findings and limits: Repertoires were collected only later (after the peak T cell response had occurred). Reports say nearly half of spike-specific TCRs go after unmutated variant regions. Donors, mostly white British, included more females; clonal diversity was possibly underestimated.

Comment on this clone: Its antigen is not identified.

The receptor was derived from an adult in good health. The chain carries TRBV5-1 and TRBJ2-3; 8 bases map to TRBD1. Sequenced material: peripheral blood, taken on day 0 of AZD1222 vaccination. Here the CDR3 DNA reads TGCGCCAGCAGAACCGGAGGACAGGGAGCTGATACGCAGTATTTT. Translated: CASRTGGQGADTQYF.